The 13 T cell receptor beta chains reported below all come from one sample, sequenced in a study of cytomegalovirus exposure and HLA in healthy donors. PCR used 60 Vbeta primers and 13 Jbeta primers. Data came from immunoSEQ multiplex PCR; TCRdb stores just in-frame clones and leaves some out. Here the sample table reports 150,000 or so clones. Sequenced sample: PBMCs. The receptors originated from a woman aged 45-60 years in good health and CMV-seronegative.

The genes are TRBV5-1 and TRBJ2-6, with 8 bases fitting TRBD2. Germline CDR1 and CDR2: SGHRS and YFSETQ. There are 18 residues in the CDR3. Trimming cost V 0 bases and J 0 bases; bases outside gene matches: 5. The CDR3 protein is CASSLVAGRSSGANVLTF. DNA for the CDR3: TGCGCCAGCAGCTTGGTAGCGGGGCGAAGCTCTGGGGCCAACGTCCTGACTTTC.

The V call is TRBV28, the J call TRBJ2-7; TRBD1 matches 12 bases. The length of the CDR3 is 14 residues. Per the germline V gene, CDR1 is MDHEN and CDR2 is SYDVKM. With 6 bases clipped from V and 6 bases from J, the junction kept 6 bases outside the gene matches. CDR3 amino acids: CASSLRDRGPEQYF. The CDR3 DNA is TGTGCCAGCAGCCTCCGGGACAGGGGGCCCGAGCAGTACTTC.

The J gene is TRBJ1-2, the V gene TRBV28, with a weak D call TRBD1 (5 bases). Germline loops: CDR1 MDHEN, CDR2 SYDVKM. The V and J ends lost 2 bases and 7 bases respectively, with 23 bases between them. CDR3 length equals 17 residues. CDR3: CASSLNGVVGGTGGYTF. In nucleotides, the CDR3 is TGTGCCAGCAGTTTAAATGGCGTCGTGGGGGGAACCGGTGGCTACACCTTC.

The chain recombines TRBV19 with TRBJ1-1; D gene ambiguous. This CDR3 contains 15 residues. In germline, CDR1 is LNHDA, CDR2 SQIVND (reference sequence). V dropped 4 bases and J dropped 3 bases, with 15 bases sitting between them. For the CDR3, the DNA is TGTGCCAGTAGTACCCGCGTAAGAGTGGACACTGAAGCTTTCTTT. Protein: CASSTRVRVDTEAFF.

This chain links TRBV28 with TRBJ2-5; 11 bases match TRBD2. The CDR3 runs to 14 residues. Germline-derived CDR1 and CDR2 are MDHEN and SYDVKM. V trimming: 5 bases; J trimming: 4 bases; junction bases outside the gene matches: 3. The CDR3 DNA is TGTGCCAGCAGTACTAGCGGGAGTGGAGAGACCCAGTACTTC. This translates into CASSTSGSGETQYF.

The chain recombines TRBV9 with TRBJ2-3; D perhaps matches TRBD2 (6 bases). Deletions cut 0 bases from V and 3 bases from J, with 14 bases between. The CDR3 has 16 amino acids. Germline V gene lookup returns CDR1 SGDLS and CDR2 YYNGEE. The CDR3 DNA is TGTGCCAGCAGCGTAGCTGGGGCGGGAAGGACAGATACGCAGTATTTT. Translated: CASSVAGAGRTDTQYF. Variable domain in full (rest from reference TRBV9 and TRBJ2-3): DSGVTQTPKHLITATGQRVTLRCSPRSGDLSVYWYQQSLDQGLQFLIQYYNGEERAKGNILERFSAQQFPDLHSELNLSSLELGDSALYFCASSVAGAGRTDTQYFGPGTRLTVL.

The chain is built from TRBV7-9 and TRBJ1-5; 7 bases agree with TRBD1. The CDR3 runs 16 residues. Looked up from germline, CDR1 is SEHNR and CDR2 is FQNEAQ (reference sequence). V lost 5 bases to trimming and J lost 0 bases; unmatched junction nucleotides: 7. The CDR3 DNA is TGTGCCAGCAGCCAAACAGGGGCCATTAGCAATCAGCCCCAGCATTTT. Its protein is CASSQTGAISNQPQHF. The full variable domain, rest sourced from reference TRBV7-9 and TRBJ1-5, is DTGVSQNPRHKITKRGQNVTFRCDPISEHNRLYWYRQTLGQGPEFLTYFQNEAQLEKSRLLSDRFSAERPKGSFSTLEIQRTEQGDSAMYLCASSQTGAISNQPQHFGDGTRLSIL.

CDR3 in amino acids: CAWRAAALSTEAFF. CDR3 nucleotides: TGTGCCTGGAGGGCCGCGGCGCTTAGCACTGAAGCTTTCTTT. V is TRBV30 and J is TRBJ1-1; D remains ambiguous. The CDR3 runs 14 residues. V lost 3 bases, J lost 4 bases, and 15 bases lay in between. Germline assignment: CDR1 GTSNPN and CDR2 SVGIG (reference sequence).

V gene TRBV18 combines with J gene TRBJ2-7; D is ambiguous. Per germline, CDR1 KGHSH and CDR2 LQKENI. The CDR3 sequence is 13 residues long. V was cut by 3 bases and J by 6 bases, with 12 bases left in between. The CDR3 DNA sequence: TGTGCCAGCTCACCTCTCGCGCGAGCCGAGCAGTACTTC. Protein sequence: CASSPLARAEQYF.

The V gene is TRBV7-2, the J gene TRBJ2-7, with 9 bases identical to TRBD1. CDR1 is SGHTA, CDR2 FQGNSA, per germline. Trimming cost V 5 bases and J 7 bases; bases outside gene matches: 9. The CDR3 covers 14 residues. This CDR3 reads CASSQNRGPGEQYF. The CDR3 nucleotides are TGTGCCAGCAGCCAAAACAGGGGGCCCGGTGAGCAGTACTTC. The complete variable domain, with remaining parts taken from reference TRBV7-2 and TRBJ2-7, reads GAGVSQSPSNKVTEKGKDVELRCDPISGHTALYWYRQSLGQGLEFLIYFQGNSAPDKSGLPSDRFSAERTGGSVSTLTIQRTQQEDSAVYLCASSQNRGPGEQYFGPGTRLTVT.

The V gene is TRBV19, the J gene TRBJ1-1; 9 bases line up with TRBD1. The V segment lost 5 bases and the J segment 5 bases; nucleotides outside the gene matches: 9. This CDR3 spans 15 amino acids. Germline V lookup: CDR1 LNHDA, CDR2 SQIVND (reference sequence). The CDR3 sequence is CASSARTGEKTEAFF. DNA of the CDR3: TGTGCCAGTAGTGCCCGGACAGGGGAGAAAACTGAAGCTTTCTTT. Using reference TRBV19 and TRBJ1-1 for the parts outside the CDR3, the full variable domain is DGGITQSPKYLFRKEGQNVTLSCEQNLNHDAMYWYRQDPGQGLRLIYYSQIVNDFQKGDIAEGYSVSREKKESFPLTVTSAQKNPTAFYLCASSARTGEKTEAFFGQGTRLTVV.

The V gene is TRBV9, the J gene TRBJ2-1, with 9 bases lining up with TRBD1. The CDR3 is made up of 16 amino acids. The germline gives CDR1 SGDLS, CDR2 YYNGEE. V gave up 0 bases and J gave up 6 bases; unmatched junction bases: 7. The CDR3 DNA sequence: TGTGCCAGCAGCGTAGCGGACAGGGGAGGGTTCAATGAGCAGTTCTTC. This translates into CASSVADRGGFNEQFF.

The chain employs TRBV9 and TRBJ2-7, with D maybe TRBD2 (7 bases). The germline V gene has CDR1 SGDLS and CDR2 YYNGEE. The length of the CDR3 is 16 residues. V lost 4 bases and J lost 4, with 21 bases in between. CDR3 DNA sequence: TGTGCCAGCAGCCGGAACTCAAGGGGGGGGGCGTACGAGCAGTACTTC. Its translation: CASSRNSRGGAYEQYF.